Each of the 7 T cell receptor beta chains below was sequenced from the same sample in a study of liver allograft versus peripheral blood T cells. Study at large: Comparing T cell receptor repertoires in transplanted livers with those in recipients' peripheral blood was part of the design.

TCRdb reanalysed the reads using MiXCR and keeps one entry per CDR3 protein. The top ten clones hold 15% to 18% of a sample with roughly 2,000 distinct CDR3 sequences, under 20% of them seen once. These receptors originate from a human patient who had a liver transplant. The graft donor may be the source of some T cells.

Sample share makes this clonotype medium-sized. Here the CDR3 reads CASNRDRVNTEAFF. The CDR3 DNA reads TGTGCCAGCAACCGGGACAGGGTTAACACTGAAGCTTTCTTT. This sequence joins TRBV6-1 and TRBJ1-1, with 9 bases aligning to TRBD1. The length of the CDR3 is 14 residues. Germline assignment: CDR1 MNHNS and CDR2 SASEGT. The junction had 5 bases not matched to a gene; V was cut back by 7 bases and J by 2 bases.

This clonotype counts as medium-sized. The chain uses TRBV27 and TRBJ1-6; possible D gene TRBD1, 6 bases. With 3 bases removed from V and 10 bases from J, the gap between germline ends came to 16 bases. The CDR3 loop spans 15 amino acids. CDR1 and CDR2 (germline): MNHEY, SMNVEV (reference sequence). CDR3 in amino acids: CASSFMSGEGSPLHF. CDR3 sequence (DNA): TGTGCCAGCAGTTTTATGTCAGGGGAAGGATCACCCCTCCACTTT.

This clonotype is medium-sized within its sample. This rearrangement joins TRBV5-4 to TRBJ1-6; no clear D gene. Trimming took 4 bases from V and 8 from J, leaving 13 bases between them. Germline CDR1 reads SGHNT; CDR2 reads YYREEE (reference sequence). This CDR3 comprises 14 residues. The CDR3 nucleotides are TGTGCCAGCAGCCCCCGGACTATGGATTCACCCCTCCACTTT. This translates into CASSPRTMDSPLHF.

Of note for this clonotype: An end of the junction does not agree with germline; a read error may underlie this. V is TRBV7-2 and J is TRBJ1-1; TRBD1 is a possible D gene (6 bases). CDR3 size: 15 residues. From germline, CDR1 is SGHTA and CDR2 FQGNSA. The CDR3 spells CANSTPTGPNTEAFF. The DNA for the CDR3 is TGTGCCAACAGCACACCGACAGGCCCCAACACTGAAGCTTTCTTT.

Judged by abundance, this clonotype is large. J is TRBJ1-2 and V is TRBV6-6, with 8 bases identical to TRBD1. The V gene end was trimmed by 0 bases and the J gene end by 4 bases; junction bases not matched to a gene: 4. Germline-derived CDR1 and CDR2 are MNHNY and SVGAGI (reference sequence). The CDR3 covers 15 residues. The DNA of the CDR3 is TGTGCCAGCAGTTACTCGACCACAGGGGGCTATGGCTACACCTTC. It codes for CASSYSTTGGYGYTF.

This clonotype counts as large. This chain uses TRBV7-2 with TRBJ1-1, with TRBD1 as a possible D gene (6 bases). Per germline, CDR1 SGHTA and CDR2 FQGNSA. The CDR3 has 14 amino acids. V was shortened by 3 bases and J by 2 bases, with 10 bases between the two germline ends. CDR3 coding DNA: TGTGCCAGCAGCTTGGGGGGGCTAAACACTGAAGCTTTCTTT. Residues: CASSLGGLNTEAFF.

This clonotype has a handful of counts. The chain combines TRBV11-3 with TRBJ1-2; no definite D call. V shed 3 bases and J shed 1 base, with 6 bases lying between them. CDR3 size: 13 residues. CDR1 and CDR2 from the germline V gene are SGHNT and YENEEA. CDR3 sequence reads: CASSFSFNYGYTF. DNA of the CDR3: TGTGCCAGCAGCTTCTCTTTTAACTATGGCTACACCTTC.